This passage covers 6 T cell receptor beta chains from one sample sequenced in a study of OX40 agonist ivuxolimab in advanced cancers. The repertoire was sequenced with immunoSEQ multiplex PCR; TCRdb's copy has only in-frame clones and lacks some. The sample has fewer than 90,000 clones, around nine tenths seen once. The material was CD4+ or CD8+ T cells sorted from blood, obtained in a trial of the OX40 agonist ivuxolimab. The receptors stem from an adult with an advanced solid tumor such as melanoma, head and neck, liver or kidney cancer.

V is TRBV10-3 and J is TRBJ1-2; no clear D gene. This CDR3 contains 16 residues. Germline CDR1 ENHRY, CDR2 SYGVKD. V lost 0 bases and J 5 bases, leaving 16 bases between the germline ends. The DNA of the CDR3 is TGTGCCATCAGTGAGTCGAGGGAGTCCGTAAGTTATGGCTACACCTTC. Protein product: CAISESRESVSYGYTF.

J is TRBJ2-2 and V is TRBV5-5; D unclear. The CDR3 consists of 15 residues. Germline CDR1 and CDR2: SGHKS and YYEKEE (reference sequence). Trimming took off 1 base at V and 1 base at J, with 8 bases between the two ends. In DNA, the CDR3 is TGTGCCAGCAGCTTGTATCAGGTGAACACCGGGGAGCTGTTTTTT. Its protein product is CASSLYQVNTGELFF.

In DNA form, the CDR3 reads TGTGCCAGCAGCCAAGATCAGCGCACAGATACGCAGTATTTT. Amino acids: CASSQDQRTDTQYF. The chain recombines TRBV4-2 with TRBJ2-3; D is ambiguous. The germline V gene encodes CDR1 LGHNA and CDR2 YNFKEQ. The CDR3 is made up of 14 amino acids. V lost 0 bases and J 1 base, leaving 5 bases between the germline ends.

V and J are TRBV9 and TRBJ1-1; 7 positions match TRBD1. With V trimmed by 0 bases and J by 4 bases, 9 bases remained unmatched. CDR1 SGDLS and CDR2 YYNGEE come from the germline V gene. CDR3 length equals 16 residues. The CDR3 DNA follows: TGTGCCAGCAGCGTAGCCGGGCCGGGGACAGCCACTGAAGCTTTCTTT. This gives the protein CASSVAGPGTATEAFF. The full variable domain, its missing parts supplied by reference TRBV9 and TRBJ1-1, is DSGVTQTPKHLITATGQRVTLRCSPRSGDLSVYWYQQSLDQGLQFLIQYYNGEERAKGNILERFSAQQFPDLHSELNLSSLELGDSALYFCASSVAGPGTATEAFFGQGTRLTVV.

The J gene is TRBJ1-4, the V gene TRBV30, with a tentative D call TRBD1 (6 bases). Trimming stripped 5 bases from V and 0 bases from J, with 10 bases between. The CDR3 runs 14 residues. Germline values: CDR1 GTSNPN, CDR2 SVGIG (reference sequence). The CDR3 region is CAWGQTATNEKLFF. The CDR3 nucleotides are TGTGCCTGGGGACAGACTGCAACTAATGAAAAACTGTTTTTT.

The chain is built from TRBV7-2 and TRBJ1-2; 7 bases map to TRBD1. The germline V gene encodes CDR1 SGHTA and CDR2 FQGNSA. V was pared by 5 bases and J by 4 bases, with 7 bases of the junction left unmatched. The CDR3 extends over 14 amino acids. In DNA, the CDR3 is TGTGCCAGCAGCCTCCGACAGGGCCCCTATGGCTACACCTTC. This gives the protein CASSLRQGPYGYTF.